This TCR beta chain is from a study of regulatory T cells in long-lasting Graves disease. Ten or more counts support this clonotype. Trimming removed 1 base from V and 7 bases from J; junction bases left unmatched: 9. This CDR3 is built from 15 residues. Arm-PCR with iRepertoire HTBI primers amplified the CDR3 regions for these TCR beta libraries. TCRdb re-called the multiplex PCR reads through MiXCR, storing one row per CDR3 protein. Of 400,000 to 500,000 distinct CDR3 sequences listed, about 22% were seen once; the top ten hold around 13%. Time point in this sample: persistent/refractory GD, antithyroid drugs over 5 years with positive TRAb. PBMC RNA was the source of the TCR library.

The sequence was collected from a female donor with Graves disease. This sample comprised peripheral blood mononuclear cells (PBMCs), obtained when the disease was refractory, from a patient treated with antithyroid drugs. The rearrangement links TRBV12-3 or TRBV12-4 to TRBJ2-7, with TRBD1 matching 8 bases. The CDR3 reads CASSLGDRGREEQYF. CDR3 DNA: TGTGCCAGCAGTTTAGGAGACAGGGGACGTGAGGAGCAGTACTTC.